The text below deals with one TCR beta chain. A constant-region primer served to make TCR beta cDNA from about 530 ng total RNA. ARM-PCR, slightly modified, supplied the TCR beta libraries through three nested multiplex PCR rounds. A single record per CDR3 protein comes from TCRdb applying MiXCR to the multiplex PCR reads. The sample shows approximately 340,000 distinct CDR3 sequences, around 60% of them seen only once. The data were taken from a study of tumor-infiltrating lymphocytes in primary liver carcinoma. About the research overall: Through surgical resection, the patients' primary liver carcinoma was treated. Tumors were staged T1-T3 N0M0 and measured 4.2 to 10 cm across.

The source of the blood RNA was unsorted whole blood, and germline DNA was extracted as well. Chronic HBV infection was present, with no prior treatment. The source of this sequence is a man between 40 and 49 years old with primary liver carcinoma and hepatitis B virus infection. The sample was peripheral blood.

Written as DNA, the CDR3 is TGTGTCAACAGCTTAGCTACCGATACGCAGTATTTT. Protein product: CVNSLATDTQYF. The chain joins TRBV7-9 to TRBJ2-3; D gene uncertain. The CDR3 runs to 12 residues. Looked up from germline, CDR1 is SEHNR and CDR2 is FQNEAQ (reference sequence).